This is a list of T cell receptor beta chains from one sample in a study of T-cell reconstitution after alpha-beta-depleted transplantation in children. MiXCR was run by TCRdb on the PCR reads, yielding one entry per CDR3 protein. The sample has over 400,000 distinct CDR3 sequences, around 13% seen once. Sequenced material: PBMCs from the stem cell graft donor, taken from the stem cell graft. The receptor source for this set is a human donor who donated a stem cell graft to a child with combined immunodeficiency. CDR3s include the opening cysteine and the closing phenylalanine or tryptophan. D genes are given only for firm matches. Size tells how often a clone was seen (once, few, many) or the class of an expanded clone, and some rows leave it out.

TRBV5-6	.	TRBJ2-2	few	CASSFEGVYTGELFF	TGTGCCAGCAGCTTTGAAGGGGTATACACCGGGGAGCTGTTTTTT
TRBV12-3/TRBV12-4	TRBD1	TRBJ1-3	few	CASRTGLTGNTIYF	TGTGCCAGCAGGACAGGGCTAACTGGAAACACCATATATTTT
TRBV29-1	TRBD2	TRBJ2-7	.	CSVAGLAGVDEQYF	TGCAGCGTTGCGGGACTAGCGGGAGTAGACGAGCAGTACTTC
TRBV20-1	.	TRBJ2-1	many	CSAHGQYNEQFF	TGCAGTGCTCACGGGCAGTACAATGAGCAGTTCTTC
TRBV2	TRBD1	TRBJ2-7	.	CASSEAGTVYEQYF	TGTGCCAGCAGTGAAGCTGGGACAGTCTACGAGCAGTACTTC
TRBV20-1	.	TRBJ2-7	few	CSARVQGEGATREQYF	TGCAGTGCTAGAGTACAAGGAGAGGGCGCTACTAGAGAGCAGTACTTC
TRBV5-1	.	TRBJ1-4	few	CASSLDPSVNEKLFF	TGCGCCAGCAGCTTGGACCCGAGTGTTAATGAAAAACTGTTTTTT
TRBV7-2	.	TRBJ1-2	many	CASSLEQGLGGYTF	TGTGCCAGCAGCTTAGAACAGGGATTAGGTGGCTACACCTTC
TRBV4-2	.	TRBJ1-2	.	CASSQDRVAYGYTF	TGTGCCAGCAGCCAAGACAGGGTGGCCTATGGCTACACCTTC
TRBV11-2	.	TRBJ2-5	.	CASSPRAPGAGETQYF	TGTGCCAGCAGCCCCCGAGCCCCTGGGGCCGGAGAGACCCAGTACTTC
TRBV7-2	.	TRBJ2-7	.	CASSTLAPWEQYF	TGTGCCAGCAGCACCCTTGCCCCTTGGGAGCAGTACTTC
TRBV5-1	.	TRBJ2-2	.	CASSLAGRTNTGELFF	TGCGCCAGCAGCTTGGCGGGACGAACGAACACCGGGGAGCTGTTTTTT
TRBV7-2	TRBD1	TRBJ2-1	.	CASSLAGGENEQFF	TGTGCCAGCAGCTTAGCAGGGGGCGAGAATGAGCAGTTCTTC
TRBV5-1	.	TRBJ2-6	few	CASSLILQGGANVLTF	TGCGCCAGCAGCTTGATCCTACAGGGTGGGGCCAACGTCCTGACTTTC
TRBV9	TRBD2	TRBJ2-5	few	CASSPGLLLAGLQETQYF	TGTGCCAGCAGCCCAGGACTGTTGCTAGCGGGGCTCCAAGAGACCCAGTACTTC
TRBV5-1	.	TRBJ1-1	once	CASTLDSSYTEAFF	TGCGCCAGCACACTAGACAGCAGCTACACTGAAGCTTTCTTT
TRBV5-4	.	TRBJ2-1	few	CASSLGMDPIIANEQFF	TGTGCCAGCAGCTTGGGTATGGACCCGATTATCGCGAATGAGCAGTTCTTC
TRBV7-2	.	TRBJ2-1	many	CASSLARRGNEQFF	TGTGCCAGCAGCTTAGCGCGGAGGGGTAATGAGCAGTTCTTC
TRBV28	.	TRBJ2-1	.	CASSLSHSYNEQFF	TGTGCCAGCAGTTTGTCCCACTCCTACAATGAGCAGTTCTTC
TRBV6-5	TRBD2	TRBJ2-2	few	CASRIGLAGAGELFF	TGTGCCAGCAGAATAGGACTAGCGGGCGCCGGGGAGCTGTTTTTT
TRBV20-1	.	TRBJ1-4	few	CSARGFGGSNEKLFF	TGCAGTGCTAGAGGCTTCGGGGGGTCCAATGAAAAACTGTTTTTT
TRBV5-1	TRBD2	TRBJ2-2	many	CASSIYSGYSTGELFF	TGCGCCAGCAGCATTTATAGCGGGTACTCCACCGGGGAGCTGTTTTTT
TRBV7-7	.	TRBJ2-2	few	CASRSGRELFF	TGTGCTAGCAGGTCAGGGAGGGAGCTGTTTTTT
TRBV24-1	.	TRBJ2-3	.	CATSPLLGTDTQYF	TGTGCCACCAGTCCCCTCCTCGGCACAGATACGCAGTATTTT
TRBV20-1	TRBD2	TRBJ2-3	few	CSARDPGLAGATDTQYF	TGCAGTGCTAGAGATCCAGGACTAGCGGGGGCCACAGATACGCAGTATTTT
TRBV5-5	TRBD1	TRBJ1-3	few	CASSLRGQVSGNTIYF	TGTGCCAGCAGCTTACGGGGACAGGTCTCTGGAAACACCATATATTTT
TRBV5-1	.	TRBJ2-7	many	CASSLGGTDYEQYF	TGCGCCAGCAGCTTAGGGGGGACTGACTACGAGCAGTACTTC
TRBV12-3/TRBV12-4	.	TRBJ1-1	.	CASSAQGLDTEAFF	TGTGCCAGCAGTGCCCAGGGATTGGACACTGAAGCTTTCTTT
TRBV5-6	TRBD2	TRBJ2-3	.	CASSRRGLAGTDTQYF	TGTGCCAGCAGCCGGCGGGGACTAGCGGGGACAGATACGCAGTATTTT
TRBV7-8	.	TRBJ2-5	few	CASSLWLAKETQYF	TGTGCCAGCAGCTTATGGCTAGCAAAAGAGACCCAGTACTTC
TRBV29-1	.	TRBJ2-7	.	CSVLPRDYEQYF	TGCAGCGTACTTCCTCGGGATTACGAGCAGTACTTC
TRBV5-1	.	TRBJ2-7	.	CASSSGGGIQGYEQYF	TGCGCCAGCAGCTCGGGAGGTGGGATCCAGGGGTACGAGCAGTACTTC
TRBV4-1	.	TRBJ1-1	.	CASSQDRQPNTEAFF	TGCGCCAGCAGCCAAGATAGACAGCCGAACACTGAAGCTTTCTTT
TRBV20-1	TRBD1	TRBJ2-3	few	CSARDRTGAHTDTQYF	TGCAGTGCTAGAGACCGGACAGGGGCGCACACAGATACGCAGTATTTT
TRBV5-1	.	TRBJ2-6	few	CASSYRTVGANVLTF	TGCGCCAGCAGCTATAGGACTGTGGGGGCCAACGTCCTGACTTTC
TRBV12-3/TRBV12-4	.	TRBJ2-3	.	CASGPHSLRGTDTQYF	TGTGCCAGCGGTCCCCACAGCCTTAGGGGCACAGATACGCAGTATTTT
TRBV5-1	TRBD2	TRBJ2-7	few	CASSSARLAGGEQYF	TGCGCCAGCAGCTCGGCCAGACTAGCGGGGGGCGAGCAGTACTTC
TRBV12-3/TRBV12-4	TRBD2	TRBJ2-2	few	CASTLWGGTGELFF	TGTGCCAGCACCCTGTGGGGGGGGACCGGGGAGCTGTTTTTT
TRBV7-9	TRBD1	TRBJ1-2	.	CASSKGTAYGYTF	TGTGCCAGCAGCAAAGGGACAGCCTATGGCTACACCTTC
TRBV5-1	.	TRBJ2-2	few	CASSSSGRTGELFF	TGCGCCAGCAGTTCGAGCGGCCGGACCGGGGAGCTGTTTTTT
TRBV29-1	TRBD1	TRBJ2-7	many	CSVEGLEGQVPYEQYF	TGCAGCGTTGAAGGTCTCGAAGGACAGGTCCCCTACGAGCAGTACTTC
TRBV10-3	.	TRBJ1-5	few	CAISESRGINQPQHF	TGTGCCATCAGTGAGTCGCGAGGGATCAATCAGCCCCAGCATTTT
TRBV4-1	TRBD1	TRBJ1-2	.	CASSQGGQGSYTF	TGCGCCAGCAGCCAAGGAGGACAGGGCAGCTACACCTTC
TRBV20-1	TRBD2	TRBJ2-7	.	CSASSSGGGVYEQYF	TGCAGTGCTAGCTCCAGCGGGGGCGGTGTATACGAGCAGTACTTC
TRBV12-3/TRBV12-4	.	TRBJ1-2	few	CATLMVGVNYGYTF	TGTGCCACCCTAATGGTGGGGGTAAACTATGGCTACACCTTC
TRBV15	.	TRBJ2-3	.	CATSRDRQSGTDTQYF	TGTGCCACCAGCAGAGATAGACAGTCAGGCACAGATACGCAGTATTTT
TRBV29-1	.	TRBJ2-3	many	CSVFDGSGTDTQYF	TGCAGCGTTTTCGACGGGAGCGGGACAGATACGCAGTATTTT
TRBV25-1	TRBD1	TRBJ1-3	few	CASSTPRWDRGNTIYF	TGTGCCAGCAGTACCCCCCGTTGGGACAGAGGAAACACCATATATTTT
TRBV4-1	TRBD2	TRBJ2-1	many	CASSQDSLAGAYNEQFF	TGCGCCAGCAGCCAAGATTCGCTAGCGGGAGCTTACAATGAGCAGTTCTTC
TRBV27	.	TRBJ2-3	few	CASSLGAGGGDTQYF	TGTGCCAGCAGTTTGGGGGCAGGGGGAGGGGATACGCAGTATTTT